This passage covers 25 T cell receptor beta chains from one sample sequenced in a study of tumor-infiltrating lymphocytes in primary liver carcinoma. Total RNA amounting to around 530 ng was the source from which TCR beta cDNA was made with a constant-region primer. Library construction for TCR beta comprised three nested multiplex PCR rounds performed with slightly modified ARM-PCR. TRBV1-TRBV30 forward primers paired with a C-beta reverse primer were used in the first two PCR rounds, which ran approximately 10 cycles each. Each CDR3 protein is one row after TCRdb ran MiXCR on the multiplex PCR reads. The data contain 20,000 or so distinct CDR3 sequences, 80% of them singletons. Co-extracted RNA and DNA came from about 19-30 mg of unsorted bulk tissue. What was sequenced was liver tumor tissue from sampling region 2. Subset of the sample: tumor region T2, inferior pole. These receptors came from a woman in her thirties with primary liver carcinoma and hepatitis B virus infection.

The rearrangement joins TRBV11-2 to TRBJ2-1, with 8 bases identical to TRBD2. The V gene's germline CDR1 is SGHAT and CDR2 FQNNGV. The CDR3 length is 14 residues. CDR3 sequence reads: CVSSLLAGKSEQFF. The CDR3 region has the DNA TGTGTCAGTAGCCTCTTAGCGGGAAAGAGTGAGCAGTTCTTC.

In the case of this clonotype: Mismatch with germline at one junction end may stem from a read error. V is TRBV6-1 and J is TRBJ2-1; D may be TRBD1 (6 bases). CDR1 and CDR2 (germline): MNHNS, SASEGT. This CDR3 has 15 residues. CDR3 sequence: CASSGQDGSYNEQSF. The CDR3 coding sequence is TGTGCCAGCAGTGGACAGGATGGGTCCTACAATGAGCAATCCTTC.

About this clonotype: Sequence at one end of the junction differs from germline and may be a read error. This chain uses TRBV11-2 with TRBJ2-7, with D unresolved. This CDR3 is built from 11 residues. Germline V gene sequence: CDR1 SGHAT, CDR2 FQNNGV. The CDR3 sequence is CVSSPTSEEYF. CDR3 nucleotide sequence: TGTGTCAGCAGTCCAACCAGTGAGGAGTACTTC.

J is TRBJ2-1 and V is TRBV12-3 or TRBV12-4, with TRBD2 matching 9 bases. The V gene end was trimmed by 6 bases and the J gene end by 0 bases; junction bases not matched to a gene: 15. This CDR3 is 19 amino acids long. Here the CDR3 reads CASREAGGARTGSYNEQFF. The CDR3 bases are TGTGCCAGCAGGGAGGCGGGAGGGGCCCGAACTGGCTCCTACAATGAGCAGTTCTTC.

Comment on this clonotype: The junction departs from the called germline gene at one end, perhaps through a read error. The rearrangement links TRBV7-9 to TRBJ1-6, with D unresolved. This CDR3 is 13 amino acids long. Germline CDR1 reads SEHNR; CDR2 reads FQNEAQ (reference sequence). CDR3 DNA: TGTGCCAGCACCAAATCGGAGAATACACCCCTTCACTTT. Protein product: CASTKSENTPLHF.

The chain uses TRBV10-3 and TRBJ2-5; D call uncertain. Germline lookup yields CDR1 ENHRY and CDR2 SYGVKD. The CDR3 sequence is 15 residues long. V lost 2 bases and J lost 2, with 12 bases in between. CDR3 DNA: TGTGCCATCAGTGAGCCGGTTATCAGACAAGAGACCCAGTACTTC. Its protein is CAISEPVIRQETQYF.

By sample share, this clonotype is large. The chain has TRBV12-3 or TRBV12-4 and TRBJ2-2; D could derive from TRBD1 or TRBD2 (6 bases each). The V end lost 8 bases, the J end lost 0 bases, and 13 bases lay between the germline ends. This CDR3 contains 15 residues. The DNA for the CDR3 is TGTGCCAGCCGGGGGTGGGACACGAACACCGGGGAGCTGTTTTTT. Its translation is CASRGWDTNTGELFF.

The CDR3 DNA sequence: TGCAGCGTTGAAGGGGAACAGCTAGCGTCCCTCTCCTGGGGTGAGCAGTTCTTC. As protein: CSVEGEQLASLSWGEQFF. V and J are TRBV29-1 and TRBJ2-1; D might be TRBD2 (6 bases). V lost 1 base and J lost 9, with 28 bases in between. Per the germline V gene, CDR1 is SQVTM and CDR2 is ANQGSEA. CDR3 length: 18 amino acids.

This clonotype was observed a few times. This CDR3 fails to terminate in the conserved phenylalanine or tryptophan, so it likely reflects a read error. The chain joins TRBV12-3 or TRBV12-4 to TRBJ2-3, with D hard to call. Trimming took 3 bases from V and 0 from J, leaving 10 bases between them. The CDR3 has 15 residues. The CDR3 DNA sequence: TGTGCCAGCAGTTTTCCTCCCCCTAGCACAGATACGCAGTATCTT. Residues: CASSFPPPSTDTQYL.

This clonotype was recorded once. At one of its ends the junction is not consistent with the germline gene, which may arise from a read error. The rearrangement joins TRBV24-1 to TRBJ2-3, with D perhaps matching TRBD1 or TRBD2 (5 bases each). This CDR3 has 14 amino acids. Germline CDR1 and CDR2: KGHDR and SFDVKD. The CDR3 bases are TGTACCACCAGTGATGCTATTGGGACGGTGACACAGTATTTT. The encoded protein is CTTSDAIGTVTQYF.

Comments on this clonotype: The junction and the germline gene differ at one end; a read error may be behind it. CDR3 in amino acids: CASSYQEQVLYEQYF. Written as DNA, the CDR3 is TGTGCCAGTAGCTACCAGGAACAGGTGCTCTACGAGCAGTACTTC. The chain joins TRBV7-8 to TRBJ2-7; maybe TRBD1 (5 bases). The CDR3 consists of 15 residues. Germline V gives CDR1 SGHVS, CDR2 FQNEAQ.

Comments on this clonotype: Germline is not matched at one junction end, which may reflect a read error. The J gene is TRBJ1-2, the V gene TRBV11-2; TRBD1 aligns across 7 bases. This CDR3 has 13 amino acids. The germline V gene has CDR1 SGHAT and CDR2 FQNNGV. In DNA, the CDR3 is TGTGTTAGCACTCAGGGGGGGGGTGGAGGCTACATCTTC. It translates to CVSTQGGGGGYIF.

This clonotype qualifies as medium-sized (0.01 to 0.1%). CDR3 nucleotides: TGTGCCTGGGTGGCGGTGGATACGCAGTATTTT. Translating it yields CAWVAVDTQYF. The V gene is TRBV30, the J gene TRBJ2-3; no reliable D call. The CDR3 totals 11 residues. With 5 bases removed from V and 6 bases from J, the gap between germline ends came to 9 bases. CDR1 is GTSNPN and CDR2 is SVGIG in the germline V gene (reference sequence).

As regards this clonotype: The CDR3 does not end in the conserved phenylalanine or tryptophan, so this is likely a read error. The gene calls are TRBV6-5 and TRBJ2-7; TRBD1 might be the D (6 bases). The germline CDR1 and CDR2 sequences are MNHEY and SVGAGI. The CDR3 runs to 15 residues. As DNA, the CDR3 is TGCGCCAGCAGTTACAAGGACAGCAGCTCCTACGAGCAGTACACC. It yields the protein CASSYKDSSSYEQYT.

The chain recombines TRBV7-8 with TRBJ2-2; 9 bases agree with TRBD2. The trim removed 4 bases at V and 6 bases at J, leaving 15 bases unmatched. The CDR3 runs to 18 residues. Looked up from germline, CDR1 is SGHVS and CDR2 is FQNEAQ. In nucleotides, the CDR3 is TGTGCCAGCAGCTCCTTTAGACTAGCGGAAAAGGACGCCGGGGAGCTGTTTTTT. Translated: CASSSFRLAEKDAGELFF.

Concerning this clonotype itself: An end of the junction differs from the germline gene, which may be a read error. The rearrangement links TRBV6-5 to TRBJ2-5; D might be TRBD1 or TRBD2, each matching 7 bases. Germline CDR1 MNHEY, CDR2 SVGAGI. This CDR3 contains 16 residues. CDR3 coding DNA: TGTGCCAGCAGCTACTCACCCTGGGCAGGGGGGGGGGACCAGTACTTC. Its protein is CASSYSPWAGGGDQYF.

With regard to this clonotype: A read error may produce the germline difference seen at one junction end. The V call is TRBV5-4, the J call TRBJ2-3; 8 bases match TRBD2. The CDR3 consists of 12 residues. Germline CDR1 and CDR2: SGHNT and YYREEE (reference sequence). The CDR3 reads CACKSGGDTQYF. The CDR3 DNA follows: TGTGCCTGCAAGAGCGGGGGAGATACACAGTATTTT.

The sample holds many counts of this clonotype. The V gene is TRBV29-1, the J gene TRBJ2-7; no definite D call. V dropped 7 bases and J dropped 0 bases, with 22 bases sitting between them. The CDR3 is 16 amino acids. The germline gives CDR1 SQVTM, CDR2 ANQGSEA. The CDR3 DNA follows: TGCAGCGCTGATGTCCTGGGTCGGGCTTACTCCTACGAGCAGTACTTC. Its protein product is CSADVLGRAYSYEQYF.

About this clonotype itself: The missing conserved phenylalanine or tryptophan at the end of this CDR3 makes a read error likely. The rearrangement links TRBV11-2 to TRBJ2-2, with 9 positions matching TRBD2. The CDR3 covers 18 residues. Germline values: CDR1 SGHAT, CDR2 FQNNGV. CDR3 residues: CASSSPRAGGPNTEELFL. The DNA of the CDR3 is TGTGCCAGCAGCTCGCCCCGAGCGGGAGGCCCGAACACCGAGGAGCTGTTTTTA.

With regard to this clonotype: The germline gene is not matched at one end of the junction; a read error may be the cause. The chain links TRBV11-2 to TRBJ2-2, with TRBD2 matching 9 bases. There are 18 residues in the CDR3. Germline-derived CDR1 and CDR2 are SGHAT and FQNNGV. CDR3 DNA: TGTGCCAGCAGCCCACCCCGAGCGGGAGGCACGAACACCGGGGAACTGTTTTTT. Residues: CASSPPRAGGTNTGELFF. The variable domain in full, with the rest retrieved from reference TRBV11-2 and TRBJ2-2, is EAGVAQSPRYKIIEKRQSVAFWCNPISGHATLYWYQQILGQGPKLLIQFQNNGVVDDSQLPKDRFSAERLKGVDSTLKIQPAKLEDSAVYLCASSPPRAGGTNTGELFFGEGSRLTVL.

Concerning this clonotype itself: The conserved phenylalanine or tryptophan normally closing the CDR3 is absent here, so this likely arose from a read error. The chain has TRBV11-3 and TRBJ2-1; D call uncertain. With 8 bases removed from V and 13 bases from J, the gap between germline ends came to 18 bases. The germline gives CDR1 SGHNT, CDR2 YENEEA. The CDR3 totals 12 residues. The CDR3 DNA follows: TGTGCCAGCCCCCTGACATGTGTCGAACAGTTCATC. Its protein product is CASPLTCVEQFI.

In the case of this clonotype: Likely a read error: the CDR3 ends without its conserved phenylalanine or tryptophan. The CDR3 spells CASSPSQIETQYI. Here the CDR3 DNA reads TGTGCTAGCAGCCCTAGCCAGATAGAGACCCAGTACATC. The V call is TRBV11-2, the J call TRBJ2-5; D possibly corresponds to TRBD2 (5 bases). Germline CDR1 SGHAT, CDR2 FQNNGV. CDR3 length: 13 residues.

Regarding this clonotype: One end of the junction does not line up with germline, which may come from a read error. V gene TRBV4-3 combines with J gene TRBJ2-1; TRBD2 might be the D (5 bases). The CDR3 contains 16 residues. Per the germline V gene, CDR1 is LGHNA and CDR2 is YSLEER. The CDR3 region is CASSQDEGSSYDEQFF. CDR3 in DNA: TGCGCGAGCAGCCAAGATGAGGGAAGCTCCTACGATGAGCAGTTCTTC.

Remarks on this clonotype: The germline gene is not matched at one end of the junction; a read error may be the cause. V is TRBV28 and J is TRBJ1-6; D unresolved. There are 14 residues in the CDR3. Germline V gene lookup returns CDR1 MDHEN and CDR2 SYDVKM. The CDR3 reads CVSSRLSGGSPLHF. CDR3 sequence (DNA): TGTGTCAGCAGTAGGCTGTCCGGAGGTTCACCCCTCCACTTT.

The chain is built from TRBV4-1 and TRBJ2-1, with 8 bases identical to TRBD2. V shed 7 bases, J shed 9 bases, and the junction held 17 bases outside the gene matches. The CDR3 contains 16 residues. Germline CDR1 and CDR2: MGHRA and YSYEKL. CDR3 nucleotides: TGCGCCAGCAACCAGGAGAGGGTAGCGGGATTCGGTGAGCAGTTCTTC. Translating gives CASNQERVAGFGEQFF.